Listed below are T cell receptor beta chains from one sample, sequenced in a study of shared clonotypes between healthy human individuals. TCRdb's copy holds only in-frame clones and misses some; the assay was immunoSEQ multiplex PCR. The sample shows about 700,000 clones, approximately 79% of them seen only once. The sample comprised memory CD4+ T cells sorted from blood. The receptors were gathered from a woman in her twenties or thirties in good health. CDR3s include the opening cysteine and the closing phenylalanine or tryptophan. A D gene is named only where the DNA matches it firmly. Clone size, where shown, is once, few, many, or a class for clones that have expanded.

D,size,J,V,DNA,CDR3
TRBD2,.,TRBJ2-1,TRBV7-2,TGTGCCAGCAGCTTAGGACTAGCGGCATACAATGAGCAGTTCTTC,CASSLGLAAYNEQFF
.,.,TRBJ1-5,TRBV11-3,TGTGCCAGCAGCTTAGCTGCCGGGGTTAGCAATCAGCCCCAGCATTTT,CASSLAAGVSNQPQHF
.,.,TRBJ2-1,TRBV4-2,TGTGCCAGCAGCCAAGATCTGAGGGTCCATGAGCAGTTCTTC,CASSQDLRVHEQFF
.,.,TRBJ2-5,TRBV28,TGTGCCAGCAGCACGACAGCAGGGACCACGGGGACCCAGTACTTC,CASSTTAGTTGTQYF
TRBD1,.,TRBJ2-1,TRBV28,TGTGCCAGCACCGAAACAGGGGACAATGAGCAGTTCTTC,CASTETGDNEQFF
TRBD1,.,TRBJ2-7,TRBV5-1,TGCGCCAGCGGGGAACAGGGGGTCGACTACGAGCAGTACTTC,CASGEQGVDYEQYF
TRBD1,.,TRBJ2-7,TRBV6-5,TGTGCCAGCAAACCGACCCTGACAGGGTCCTACGAGCAGTACTTC,CASKPTLTGSYEQYF
.,few,TRBJ2-6,TRBV29-1,TGCAGCGTTGAGCGGGCCCCAGCAGGGGCCAACGTCCTGACTTTC,CSVERAPAGANVLTF
.,.,TRBJ2-7,TRBV4-1,TGCGCCAGCAGCCAGCTCCTAGCGATCTCCTACGAGCAGTACTTC,CASSQLLAISYEQYF
.,.,TRBJ2-7,TRBV27,TGTGCCAGCAGTTTGGTGGCCACACCCTACGAGCAGTACTTC,CASSLVATPYEQYF
.,.,TRBJ1-5,TRBV2,TGTGCCAGCAGCAGGGAGGCTCAGCCCCAGCATTTT,CASSREAQPQHF
.,.,TRBJ1-4,TRBV11-1,TGTGCCAGCAGCTTACTAAGGGAATTAGATGAAAAACTGTTTTTT,CASSLLRELDEKLFF
TRBD1,.,TRBJ1-2,TRBV27,TGTGCCAGCAGTCCCGGGGACAGGGGGTTCTATGGCTACACCTTC,CASSPGDRGFYGYTF
.,few,TRBJ1-1,TRBV4-1,TGCGCCAGCAGCCGCTCAACTTCACTGAACACTGAAGCTTTCTTT,CASSRSTSLNTEAFF
.,.,TRBJ1-5,TRBV6-4,TGTGCCAGCAGTGAGGAGGGGGGGCAGCCCCAGCATTTT,CASSEEGGQPQHF
.,.,TRBJ1-1,TRBV5-1,TGCGCCAGCAGCCGAAAAGAAGTAAACACTGAAGCTTTCTTT,CASSRKEVNTEAFF
.,.,TRBJ1-5,TRBV5-1,TGCGCCAGCAGCTTACCTGACCGGGATAGCAATCAGCCCCAGCATTTT,CASSLPDRDSNQPQHF
TRBD1,.,TRBJ2-5,TRBV7-3,TGTGCCAGCAGCCGCCTTGGACAGGGTGGAGAGACCCAGTACTTC,CASSRLGQGGETQYF
.,.,TRBJ2-3,TRBV10-3,TGTGCCACCGGACCCGACACAGATACGCAGTATTTT,CATGPDTDTQYF
.,few,TRBJ2-1,TRBV21-1,TGTGCCAGCAGCAAAAATGAGCAGTTCTTC,CASSKNEQFF
.,.,TRBJ1-5,TRBV5-5,TGTGCCAGCAGCTTGGCAGGGTTTGGTCAGCCCCAGCATTTT,CASSLAGFGQPQHF
.,few,TRBJ2-7,TRBV27,TGTGCCAGCAGTTCACCAGCCCAGGGGCGCTACGAGCAGTACTTC,CASSSPAQGRYEQYF
TRBD1,.,TRBJ2-5,TRBV7-9,TGTGCCAGCAGTCATGACAGGGCCCAAGAGACCCAGTACTTC,CASSHDRAQETQYF
TRBD2,.,TRBJ2-7,TRBV6-1,TGTGCCAGCAGTGGAGCTAGCGGAATATACGAGCAGTACTTC,CASSGASGIYEQYF
TRBD2,few,TRBJ2-1,TRBV9,TGTGCCAGCAGCGTGACTAGCGGATACAATGAGCAGTTCTTC,CASSVTSGYNEQFF
.,.,TRBJ2-5,TRBV5-4,TGTGCCAGCAGCTTCGGTGCAGGGGGAGGTGAGACCCAGTACTTC,CASSFGAGGGETQYF
.,few,TRBJ2-5,TRBV11-2,TGTGCCAGCAGCTTAGATGATAGGACCCAGTACTTC,CASSLDDRTQYF
.,.,TRBJ2-7,TRBV7-9,TGTGCCAGCAGCTCCGACCTCCGGGACGACGAGCAGTACTTC,CASSSDLRDDEQYF
.,.,TRBJ2-5,TRBV5-4,TGTGCCAGCAGCTTATCCGGGTACCAAGAGACCCAGTACTTC,CASSLSGYQETQYF
TRBD2,.,TRBJ2-1,TRBV9,TGTGCCAGCAGCGTTAGCGGGAGGGCTGAGGAGCAGTTCTTC,CASSVSGRAEEQFF
.,once,TRBJ1-5,TRBV19,TGTGCCAGTAGTATATCCCCGGAAAATCAGCCCCAGCATTTT,CASSISPENQPQHF
.,.,TRBJ1-2,TRBV28,TGTGCCAGCAGTTTATTGGGCGCAAACTATGGCTACACCTTC,CASSLLGANYGYTF
.,.,TRBJ2-5,TRBV28,TGTGCCAGCAGTCGACCCCAGGGGAAAGAGACCCAGTACTTC,CASSRPQGKETQYF
.,.,TRBJ1-1,TRBV18,TGTGCCAGCCATTTGGCGGGGCAGGGTTGGACTGAAGCTTTCTTT,CASHLAGQGWTEAFF
TRBD2,.,TRBJ2-5,TRBV10-3,TGTGCCATCAGTGAGTCGAGCGGGGCTCAAGAGACCCAGTACTTC,CAISESSGAQETQYF
TRBD2,.,TRBJ2-1,TRBV14,TGTGCCAGCAGCCAAGGATCAGGGACTAGCGGGAGGCGGAGCTACAATGAGCAGTTCTTC,CASSQGSGTSGRRSYNEQFF
TRBD2,many,TRBJ2-3,TRBV18,TGTGCCAGCTCACCCGGGGGGGCTAGCACAGATACGCAGTATTTT,CASSPGGASTDTQYF
.,once,TRBJ2-1,TRBV23-1,TGCGCCAGCAGTCAACGGACAGCCACCTACAATGAGCAGTTCTTC,CASSQRTATYNEQFF
.,many,TRBJ1-4,TRBV19,TGTGCCAGTACCTTATCATCATACGATGAAAAACTGTTTTTT,CASTLSSYDEKLFF
TRBD2,few,TRBJ2-3,TRBV7-3,TGTGCCAGCAACCGACTAGCGGGAGGCCGAACTAGCACAGATACGCAGTATTTT,CASNRLAGGRTSTDTQYF
TRBD1,.,TRBJ2-5,TRBV19,TGTGCCACCGGGGACAGGGAAGAGACCCAGTACTTC,CATGDREETQYF
.,once,TRBJ1-2,TRBV6-5,TGTGCCAGCAGCTACGCAGGGTTCGCTAACTATGGCTACACCTTC,CASSYAGFANYGYTF
TRBD1,once,TRBJ2-5,TRBV7-9,TGTGCCAGCAGCTTACAACAGGGGGCGGAGACCCAGTACTTC,CASSLQQGAETQYF
.,few,TRBJ1-4,TRBV28,TGTGCCAGCACCTATACAGTCAAGGGCGAAAAACTGTTTTTT,CASTYTVKGEKLFF
.,.,TRBJ2-1,TRBV29-1,TGCAGCGTGGGGCTGCTTTACACGGCCGTGGACAACAATGAGCAGTTCTTC,CSVGLLYTAVDNNEQFF
TRBD1,.,TRBJ1-1,TRBV7-8,TGTGCCAGCAGCCCGTCAGGACAGGGTCCTGAAGCTTTCTTT,CASSPSGQGPEAFF
TRBD2,.,TRBJ2-2,TRBV6-5,TGTGCCAGCAGTTACTCGAGGACTAGCATCCCCGGGGAGCTGTTTTTT,CASSYSRTSIPGELFF
.,.,TRBJ1-5,TRBV6-6,TGTGCCAGCAGTTACGAAGGGGGTGGAAATCAGCCCCAGCATTTT,CASSYEGGGNQPQHF
.,.,TRBJ2-3,TRBV5-4,TGTGCCAGCAGCTGGACTACGGATACGCAGTATTTT,CASSWTTDTQYF
.,.,TRBJ1-5,TRBV2,TGTGCCAGCAGTGAGACGTATAGCAATCAGCCCCAGCATTTT,CASSETYSNQPQHF
TRBD1,.,TRBJ1-4,TRBV4-2,TGTGCCAGCAGCCAAGCTGTGACAGGGAATTTTGAAAAACTGTTTTTT,CASSQAVTGNFEKLFF
TRBD2,.,TRBJ2-5,TRBV15,TGTGCCACCAGCAGACGACTAGCGGGAGGGGTGTCGGTCGAGACCCAGTACTTC,CATSRRLAGGVSVETQYF
.,many,TRBJ1-2,TRBV10-3,TGTGCCGCCCGAGCGGACGCCGGCTACACCTTC,CAARADAGYTF
TRBD1,.,TRBJ2-5,TRBV7-8,TGTGCCAGCAGCTTCAAGCCCCGGACAGGGGGGGAGACCCAGTACTTC,CASSFKPRTGGETQYF
TRBD2,.,TRBJ2-1,TRBV9,TGTGCCAGCAGCGGAAGAGTAGCGTTTCGCGCGGGAGATGAGCAGTTCTTC,CASSGRVAFRAGDEQFF